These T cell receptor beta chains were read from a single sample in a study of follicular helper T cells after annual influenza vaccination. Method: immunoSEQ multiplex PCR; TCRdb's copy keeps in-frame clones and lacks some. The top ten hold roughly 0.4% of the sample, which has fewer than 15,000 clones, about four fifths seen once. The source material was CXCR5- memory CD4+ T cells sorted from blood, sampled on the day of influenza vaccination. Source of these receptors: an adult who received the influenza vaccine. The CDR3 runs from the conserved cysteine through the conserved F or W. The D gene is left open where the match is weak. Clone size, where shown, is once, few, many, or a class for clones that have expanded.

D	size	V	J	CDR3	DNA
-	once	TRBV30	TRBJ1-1	CAWSNGGLMNTEAFF	TGTGCCTGGAGTAACGGTGGGCTTATGAACACTGAAGCTTTCTTT
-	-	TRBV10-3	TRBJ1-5	CAISGKEGQPQHF	TGTGCCATCAGTGGAAAAGAGGGTCAGCCCCAGCATTTT
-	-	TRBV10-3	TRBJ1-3	CAISDTGIYGNTIYF	TGTGCCATCAGTGACACAGGGATATACGGAAACACCATATATTTT
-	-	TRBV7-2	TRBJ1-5	CASSLNGRNQPQHF	TGTGCCAGCAGCTTAAACGGGAGGAATCAGCCCCAGCATTTT
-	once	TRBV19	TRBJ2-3	CASSRRNTQYF	TGTGCCAGTAGTAGGCGGAATACGCAGTATTTT
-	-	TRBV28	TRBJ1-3	CASSSNTIYF	TGTGCCAGCAGTTCAAACACCATATATTTT
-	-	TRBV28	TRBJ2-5	CASSFSGIETQYF	TGTGCCAGCAGTTTCTCGGGGATCGAGACCCAGTACTTC
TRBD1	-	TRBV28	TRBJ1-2	CASSQGQGYGYTF	TGTGCCAGCAGCCAGGGACAGGGGTATGGCTACACCTTC
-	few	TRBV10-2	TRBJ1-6	CASSEFRRIYNSPLHF	TGCGCCAGCAGTGAGTTCAGGCGCATCTATAATTCACCCCTCCACTTT
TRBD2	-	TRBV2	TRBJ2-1	CASHGTSGVNEQFF	TGTGCCAGTCACGGGACTAGCGGGGTCAATGAGCAGTTCTTC
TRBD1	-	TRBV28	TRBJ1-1	CASSLPGGTEAFF	TGTGCCAGCAGCCTGCCAGGGGGCACTGAAGCTTTCTTT
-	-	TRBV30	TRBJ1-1	CACHPRGGGFGTEAFF	TGTGCCTGCCATCCCCGTGGAGGGGGATTCGGCACTGAAGCTTTCTTT
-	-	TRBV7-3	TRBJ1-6	CASSFRAGRAASYNSPLHF	TGTGCCAGCAGCTTTCGTGCCGGACGGGCGGCATCCTATAATTCACCCCTCCACTTT
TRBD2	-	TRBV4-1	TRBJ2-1	CASSQPSGGGPLKKYNEQFF	TGCGCCAGCAGCCAACCCTCTGGCGGGGGGCCCCTTAAAAAATACAATGAGCAGTTCTTC
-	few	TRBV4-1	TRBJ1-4	CASSMQGTLTNEKLFF	TGCGCCAGCAGCATGCAGGGCACGTTAACTAATGAAAAACTGTTTTTT
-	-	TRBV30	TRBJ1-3	CAWKMRASGNTIYF	TGTGCCTGGAAAATGCGAGCCTCTGGAAACACCATATATTTT
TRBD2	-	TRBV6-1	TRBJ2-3	CASSEAPRGGRNTQYF	TGTGCCAGCAGTGAAGCCCCGCGGGGGGGCCGAAATACGCAGTATTTT
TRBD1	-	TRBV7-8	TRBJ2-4	CASSLGDRGNIQYF	TGTGCCAGCAGCTTAGGAGACAGGGGAAACATTCAGTACTTC
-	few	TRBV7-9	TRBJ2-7	CASRNKGPDYEQYF	TGTGCCAGCAGGAATAAGGGACCGGACTACGAGCAGTACTTC
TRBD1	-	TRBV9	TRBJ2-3	CASSGQTGLNTQYF	TGTGCCAGCAGCGGGCAGACAGGGTTAAATACGCAGTATTTT
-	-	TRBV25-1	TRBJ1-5	CASSGQTGEPQHF	TGTGCCAGCAGCGGACAGACGGGAGAGCCCCAGCATTTT
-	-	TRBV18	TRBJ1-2	CASSPLGDGYTF	TGTGCCAGCTCACCCCTGGGGGATGGCTACACCTTC
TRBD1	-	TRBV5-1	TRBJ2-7	CASGRQGNSYEQYF	TGCGCCAGCGGAAGACAGGGAAACTCCTACGAGCAGTACTTC
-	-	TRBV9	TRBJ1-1	CASSDRDVAKSQFEAFF	TGTGCCAGCAGCGACCGGGACGTAGCAAAGAGCCAATTTGAAGCTTTCTTT
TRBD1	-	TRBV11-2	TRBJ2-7	CASRPPGQGVQQYF	TGTGCCAGCAGGCCCCCGGGACAGGGAGTCCAGCAGTACTTC
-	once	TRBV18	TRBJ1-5	CASSPADNQPQHF	TGTGCCAGCTCCCCCGCGGACAATCAGCCCCAGCATTTT
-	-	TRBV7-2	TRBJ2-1	CASSSWSYNEQFF	TGTGCCAGCAGCTCCTGGTCCTACAATGAGCAGTTCTTC